This T cell receptor (beta chain) is drawn from a study of blood T cell repertoires in COVID-19. Across the study: PBMCs, B-cell-depleted T cells, or T cells provided the cDNA or gDNA that made up the material.

In the authors' workflow: Cell counts per sample came from amplifying reference gene primers. Profiling relied on immunoSEQ multiplex PCR, and the TCRdb table lists in-frame clones only, not all of them. The V and J calls and the clone size are those of that table, but D and trimming were determined from the DNA. The table includes more than 45,000 clones, 85% detected once. The CDR3 runs 19 residues. The sequencing input was peripheral blood. This TCR was sampled from an older woman with acute or convalescent COVID-19. The chain recombines TRBV21-1 with TRBJ2-7; no check of the table's D call, TRBD2, against the DNA was made. TRBV21-1 is deemed a pseudogene. The chain's CDR3 is CASSKRRYGLAGGTYEQYF. The CDR3, as DNA: TGTGCCAGCAGCAAACGGAGGTACGGACTAGCGGGGGGAACCTACGAGCAGTACTTC.